The present T cell receptor beta chain was sequenced within a study of blood T cell repertoires in COVID-19. The CDR3 totals 16 residues. Germline-derived CDR1 and CDR2 are MDHEN and SYDVKM. V lost 3 bases and J lost 5; bases outside the gene matches: 4. Libraries were prepared by immunoSEQ multiplex PCR; TCRdb keeps only in-frame clonotypes and omits some of them. Altogether 150,000 to 200,000 clones are present, over 70% being singletons, with the ten largest covering around 5%. Material: PBMCs or T cells enriched from blood (not recorded which). J is TRBJ2-2 and V is TRBV28; the match to TRBD1 covers 12 bases. The clonotype originates from a man aged 65-85 years who had been exposed to COVID-19. The CDR3, as DNA: TGTGCCAGCAGTTTGGGGACAGGGGGCCGGACCGGGGAGCTGTTTTTT. This gives the protein CASSLGTGGRTGELFF.